Shown below are 6 T cell receptor beta chains from a single sample sequenced in a study of T-cell reconstitution after alpha-beta-depleted transplantation in children. Unique molecular identifiers tagged the TCRbeta library. Using its own MiXCR run on the PCR reads, TCRdb lists one record per CDR3 protein. The data show 670,000 or so distinct CDR3 sequences, 10% to 15% seen once. This material consisted of PBMCs, taken before TCRalphabeta/CD19-depleted stem cell transplant. These receptor sequences come from a girl aged 2-10 years with congenital amegakaryocytic thrombocytopenia, due to receive a stem cell transplant.

J is TRBJ1-5 and V is TRBV11-3; TRBD1 matches 10 bases. Looked up from germline, CDR1 is SGHNT and CDR2 is YENEEA. With V trimmed by 3 bases and J by 2 bases, 4 bases remained unmatched. This CDR3 is built from 16 residues. This CDR3 reads CASSFGQGGGNQPQHF. CDR3 nucleotides: TGTGCCAGCAGCTTCGGACAGGGGGGTGGCAATCAGCCCCAGCATTTT.

This chain joins TRBV12-5 and TRBJ2-1, with TRBD2 identical over 7 bases. V was clipped by 6 bases and J by 6 bases; unmatched bases: 8. CDR1 and CDR2 (germline): LGHNT, FRNRAP. CDR3 length: 14 amino acids. The CDR3 region has the DNA TGTGCTAGTGGGAACCGGGACTACCCCAATGAGCAGTTCTTC. It translates to CASGNRDYPNEQFF.

The genes are TRBV28 and TRBJ2-7, with TRBD1 matching 9 bases. Per germline, CDR1 MDHEN and CDR2 SYDVKM. Germline trimming cut 5 bases from V and 4 bases from J; bases unmatched to any gene: 9. This CDR3 region has 15 residues. The CDR3 DNA reads TGTGCCAGCAGTAGGACACAGGGGGCGAGTTACGAGCAGTACTTC. It is translated as CASSRTQGASYEQYF.

This clonotype has a handful of counts. This chain connects TRBV3-1 to TRBJ2-1; D unclear. There are 14 residues in the CDR3. Trimming pared 1 base from V and 5 bases from J, leaving 9 bases between. The germline V gene encodes CDR1 LGHDT and CDR2 YNNKEL (reference sequence). The CDR3 is CASSQVSQNNEQFF. CDR3 sequence (DNA): TGTGCCAGCAGCCAAGTGTCCCAGAACAATGAGCAGTTCTTC.

This clonotype was detected only a few times. The J gene is TRBJ1-5, the V gene TRBV21-1; TRBD1 is taken as the D call from the table, unchecked against the DNA. TRBV21-1 corresponds to a pseudogene. The CDR3 is 17 residues long. The CDR3 loop is CASPTFLQDWGNQPQHF. Written as DNA, the CDR3 is TGTGCCAGCCCTACATTTTTACAGGACTGGGGCAATCAGCCCCAGCATTTT.

This clonotype was seen a few times. The CDR3 protein is CAISEGRGPSPGELFF. DNA of the CDR3: TGTGCCATCAGTGAGGGTCGGGGACCTTCCCCCGGGGAGCTGTTTTTT. V and J are TRBV10-3 and TRBJ2-2; the D gene could be TRBD1 or TRBD2 (5 bases each). This CDR3 has 16 residues. Trimming removed 2 bases at V and 6 bases at J, with 16 bases between. The V gene's germline CDR1 is ENHRY and CDR2 SYGVKD.